The 10 T cell receptor beta chains listed next were all sequenced from one sample in a study of OX40 agonist ivuxolimab in advanced cancers. Sequencing used immunoSEQ multiplex PCR; TCRdb keeps in-frame clones, though not all of them. The data hold some 49,000 clones, with around four fifths observed a single time. The sample here was CD4+ or CD8+ T cells sorted from blood, taken in a trial of the OX40 agonist ivuxolimab. The receptor set was obtained from an adult with an advanced solid tumor such as melanoma, head and neck, liver or kidney cancer.

The genes are TRBV19 and TRBJ1-5, with 8 positions matching TRBD1. This CDR3 spans 14 amino acids. Germline CDR1 LNHDA, CDR2 SQIVND (reference sequence). V dropped 4 bases and J dropped 7; count of bases not matched to a gene: 6. DNA of the CDR3: TGTGCCAGTAGTAGAGGACAGGGAGGGCAGCCCCAGCATTTT. This codes for CASSRGQGGQPQHF.

The chain carries TRBV11-3 and TRBJ2-5; no definite D call. Trimming cost V 0 bases and J 1 base, with 6 bases left between them. Germline V gene lookup returns CDR1 SGHNT and CDR2 YENEEA. This CDR3 is 14 amino acids long. This chain's CDR3 is CASSLDSVQETQYF. CDR3 nucleotides: TGTGCCAGCAGCTTAGATTCCGTCCAAGAGACCCAGTACTTC.

CDR3 sequence reads: CASSLLRPPNTEAFF. CDR3 nucleotide sequence: TGTGCCAGCTCACTGCTCCGGCCGCCTAACACTGAAGCTTTCTTT. The rearrangement links TRBV18 to TRBJ1-1; D is uncertain. CDR3 size: 15 residues. V was trimmed by 4 bases and J by 2 bases, leaving 14 bases between them. The V gene's germline CDR1 is KGHSH and CDR2 LQKENI.

V and J are TRBV7-9 and TRBJ1-1; perhaps TRBD1 as D (6 bases). V lost 5 bases and J 11 bases, leaving 24 bases between the germline ends. The CDR3 has 15 residues. The germline CDR1 and CDR2 sequences are SEHNR and FQNEAQ (reference sequence). In DNA form, the CDR3 reads TGTGCCAGCAGCCTGGGTGGGGGCGTAGGGTCGTCGGCTTTCTTT. It is translated as CASSLGGGVGSSAFF.

The rearrangement links TRBV18 to TRBJ1-4; D is possibly TRBD1 (6 bases). V was cut by 4 bases and J by 5 bases, with 17 bases left in between. CDR3 length equals 16 residues. The germline V gene encodes CDR1 KGHSH and CDR2 LQKENI. CDR3 residues: CASSLFRQVMNEKLFF. The CDR3 nucleotides read TGTGCCAGCTCACTATTCCGACAGGTGATGAATGAAAAACTGTTTTTT.

The V and J genes are TRBV5-8 and TRBJ1-3; D is possibly TRBD1 (5 bases). CDR1 and CDR2 (germline): SGHTS, YDEGEE. Trimming took off 2 bases at V and 4 bases at J, with 13 bases between the two ends. The CDR3 loop spans 15 amino acids. The CDR3: CASSFDRLVGNTIYF. The CDR3, as DNA: TGTGCCAGCAGCTTCGACAGACTCGTAGGAAACACCATATATTTT.

The DNA of the CDR3 is TGCGCCAGCAGCCAAGAGTTGGGCAGGGGAACGTCGGGAAACACCATATATTTT. Translated, it gives CASSQELGRGTSGNTIYF. This chain connects TRBV4-1 to TRBJ1-3; tentatively, D is TRBD1 (6 bases). CDR3 size: 18 residues. The germline CDR1 and CDR2 sequences are MGHRA and YSYEKL. V dropped 0 bases and J dropped 4 bases, with 19 bases sitting between them.

This clone was seen only once. The V call is TRBV28, the J call TRBJ1-2, with no clear D. The germline V gene has CDR1 MDHEN and CDR2 SYDVKM. This CDR3 is built from 13 residues. Trimming pared 7 bases from V and 6 bases from J, leaving 15 bases between. The CDR3 here is CASTLVGIHGYTF. Written as DNA, the CDR3 is TGTGCCAGCACCCTGGTGGGTATACATGGCTACACCTTC.

The CDR3 nucleotides are TGTGCCAGCAGCCTATTAGGGGGCGGTGGAAACACCATATATTTT. Amino acids: CASSLLGGGGNTIYF. This chain connects TRBV14 to TRBJ1-3, with 7 bases aligning to TRBD1. This CDR3 is 15 amino acids long. Trimming removed 4 bases from V and 3 bases from J; junction bases left unmatched: 6. Germline V gene sequence: CDR1 SGHDN, CDR2 FVKESK.

This clone was counted between two and nine times. The rearrangement links TRBV29-1 to TRBJ1-1, with unresolved D. The V gene's germline CDR1 is SQVTM and CDR2 ANQGSEA. The CDR3 loop spans 12 amino acids. V lost 3 bases, J lost 3 bases, and 8 bases lay in between. CDR3: CSVEARDTEAFF. The DNA for the CDR3 is TGCAGCGTTGAGGCGAGGGACACTGAAGCTTTCTTT.